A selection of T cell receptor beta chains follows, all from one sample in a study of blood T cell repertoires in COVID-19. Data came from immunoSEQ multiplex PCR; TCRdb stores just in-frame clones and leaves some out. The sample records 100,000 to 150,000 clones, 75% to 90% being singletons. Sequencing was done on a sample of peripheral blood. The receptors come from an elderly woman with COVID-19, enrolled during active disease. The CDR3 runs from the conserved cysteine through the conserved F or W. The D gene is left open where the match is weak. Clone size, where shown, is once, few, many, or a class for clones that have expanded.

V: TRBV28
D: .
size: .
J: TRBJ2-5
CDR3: CAGSASGGERETQYF
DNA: TGTGCCGGCAGTGCCTCAGGAGGGGAACGAGAGACCCAGTACTTC

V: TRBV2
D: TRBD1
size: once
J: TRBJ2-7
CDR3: CASSASRDRGHEQYF
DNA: TGTGCCAGCAGTGCAAGCCGGGACAGGGGCCACGAGCAGTACTTC

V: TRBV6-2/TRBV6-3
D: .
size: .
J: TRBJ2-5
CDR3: CASSYSMETQYF
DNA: TGTGCCAGCAGTTACAGCATGGAGACCCAGTACTTC

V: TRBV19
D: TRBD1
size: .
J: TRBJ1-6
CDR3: CASRQGDSPLHF
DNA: TGTGCCAGTAGGCAGGGGGATTCACCCCTCCACTTT

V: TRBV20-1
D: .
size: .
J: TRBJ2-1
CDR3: CSAIESGEVNEQFF
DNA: TGCAGTGCTATTGAGTCGGGAGAGGTAAATGAGCAGTTCTTC

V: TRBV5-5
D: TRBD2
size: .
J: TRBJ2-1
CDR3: CASSLELGQRGYNEQFF
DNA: TGTGCCAGCAGCTTGGAGTTAGGTCAGCGGGGGTACAATGAGCAGTTCTTC

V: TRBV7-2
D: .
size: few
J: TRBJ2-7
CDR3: CASSLGQVVGFRGEQYF
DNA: TGTGCCAGCAGCTTAGGACAGGTGGTTGGGTTTCGGGGCGAGCAGTACTTC

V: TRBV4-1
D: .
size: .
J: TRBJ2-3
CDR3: CASSQDWRTDTQYF
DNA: TGCGCCAGCAGCCAAGATTGGCGCACAGATACGCAGTATTTT

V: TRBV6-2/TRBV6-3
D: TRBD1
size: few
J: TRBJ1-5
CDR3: CASRYHRGRSNQPQHF
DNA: TGTGCCAGCAGGTACCACAGGGGTCGGAGCAATCAGCCCCAGCATTTT

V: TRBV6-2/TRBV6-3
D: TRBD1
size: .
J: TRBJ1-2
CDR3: CASSLPLPGQGSYGYTF
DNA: TGTGCCAGCAGTCTCCCCCTACCGGGACAGGGATCCTATGGCTACACCTTC

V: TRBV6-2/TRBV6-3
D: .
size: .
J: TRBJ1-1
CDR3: CASSYSTANTEAFF
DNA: TGTGCCAGCAGTTACTCGACTGCGAACACTGAAGCTTTCTTT

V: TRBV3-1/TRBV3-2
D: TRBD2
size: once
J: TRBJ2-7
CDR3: CASSPGGTSGSWVYEQYF
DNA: TGTGCCAGCAGCCCGGGCGGGACTAGCGGGAGTTGGGTCTACGAGCAGTACTTC

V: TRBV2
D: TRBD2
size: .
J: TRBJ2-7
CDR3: CASRTPGGAPYEQYF
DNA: TGTGCCAGCAGAACCCCGGGGGGGGCTCCCTACGAGCAGTACTTC

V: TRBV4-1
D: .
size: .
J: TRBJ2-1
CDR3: CASSQERSTYNEQFF
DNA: TGCGCCAGCAGCCAAGAGAGAAGTACCTACAATGAGCAGTTCTTC

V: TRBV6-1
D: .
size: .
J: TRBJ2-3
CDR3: CASSEGFADTQYF
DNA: TGTGCCAGCAGTGAAGGGTTTGCGGATACGCAGTATTTT

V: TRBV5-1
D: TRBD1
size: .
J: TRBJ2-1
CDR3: CASSTWTGQNEQFF
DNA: TGCGCCAGCAGCACATGGACAGGGCAAAATGAGCAGTTCTTC

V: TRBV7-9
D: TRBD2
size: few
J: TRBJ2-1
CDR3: CASSREGAYNEQFF
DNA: TGTGCCAGCTCCCGGGAGGGGGCCTACAATGAGCAGTTCTTC

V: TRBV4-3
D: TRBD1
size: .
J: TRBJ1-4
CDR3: CASSRDPPGQPSTNEKLFF
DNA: TGCGCCAGCAGCCGCGATCCCCCGGGACAGCCTTCAACTAATGAAAAACTGTTTTTT

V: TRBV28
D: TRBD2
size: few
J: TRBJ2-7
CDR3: CASSFGSGRPLYEQYF
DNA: TGTGCCAGCAGTTTCGGGAGCGGGAGGCCTCTTTACGAGCAGTACTTC

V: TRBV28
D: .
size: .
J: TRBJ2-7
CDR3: CASSPTGPYEQYF
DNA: TGTGCCAGCAGTCCAACAGGGCCCTACGAGCAGTACTTC

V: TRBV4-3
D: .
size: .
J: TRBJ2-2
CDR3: CASSQDSRGGELFF
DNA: TGCGCCAGCAGCCAAGACTCCCGGGGCGGGGAGCTGTTTTTT

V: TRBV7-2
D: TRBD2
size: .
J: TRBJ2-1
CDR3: CASSPPGLGTEQFF
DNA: TGTGCCAGCAGCCCCCCGGGACTAGGCACTGAGCAGTTCTTC

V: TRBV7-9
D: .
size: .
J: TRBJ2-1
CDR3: CATISAGGYNEQFF
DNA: TGTGCCACCATCTCCGCGGGCGGGTACAATGAGCAGTTCTTC

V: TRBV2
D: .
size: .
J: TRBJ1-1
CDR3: CASSVQGTAEAFF
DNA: TGTGCCAGCAGTGTTCAGGGAACGGCTGAAGCTTTCTTT

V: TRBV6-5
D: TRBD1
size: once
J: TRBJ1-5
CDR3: CASSNSGTGGSQPQHF
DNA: TGTGCCAGCAGTAACTCCGGGACAGGGGGGAGTCAGCCCCAGCATTTT

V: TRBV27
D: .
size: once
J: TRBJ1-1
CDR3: CASSLLSGRGNTEAFF
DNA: TGTGCCAGCAGTTTATTAAGTGGCAGGGGTAACACTGAAGCTTTCTTT

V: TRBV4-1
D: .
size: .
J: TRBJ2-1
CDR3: CASSQGEAYNEQFF
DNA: TGCGCCAGCAGCCAAGGAGAAGCCTACAATGAGCAGTTCTTC

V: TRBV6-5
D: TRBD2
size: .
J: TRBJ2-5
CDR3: CASSYFGSGRQETQYF
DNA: TGTGCCAGCAGTTACTTTGGTAGCGGGAGACAAGAGACCCAGTACTTC

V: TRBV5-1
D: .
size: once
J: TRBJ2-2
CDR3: CASSPTVTGELFF
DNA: TGCGCCAGCAGCCCGACAGTTACCGGGGAGCTGTTTTTT

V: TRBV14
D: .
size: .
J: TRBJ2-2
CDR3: CASSQVRRAGLGTGELFF
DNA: TGTGCCAGCAGCCAAGTGAGACGGGCGGGACTGGGCACCGGGGAGCTGTTTTTT

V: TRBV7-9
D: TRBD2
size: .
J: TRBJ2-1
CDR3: CASSSASGGRAHNEQFF
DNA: TGTGCCAGCAGCTCCGCCAGTGGCGGGAGGGCCCACAATGAGCAGTTCTTC

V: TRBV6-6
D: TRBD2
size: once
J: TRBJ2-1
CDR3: CASSYSGLAVNEQFF
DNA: TGTGCCAGCAGTTACTCTGGACTAGCTGTCAATGAGCAGTTCTTC

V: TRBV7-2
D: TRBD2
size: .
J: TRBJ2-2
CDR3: CASSWTSGSLGGELFF
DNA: TGTGCCAGCAGCTGGACTAGCGGGAGTCTGGGCGGGGAGCTGTTTTTT

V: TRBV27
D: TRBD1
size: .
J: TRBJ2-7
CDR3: CASSTRTGGIHEQYF
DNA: TGTGCCAGCAGTACAAGGACAGGGGGCATCCACGAGCAGTACTTC

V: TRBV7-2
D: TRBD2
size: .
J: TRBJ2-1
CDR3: CASSLELRERYNEQFF
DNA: TGTGCCAGCAGCTTAGAGTTGCGGGAGAGGTACAATGAGCAGTTCTTC

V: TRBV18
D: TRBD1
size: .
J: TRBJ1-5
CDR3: CASSPGQDYSNQPQHF
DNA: TGTGCCAGCTCACCAGGACAGGACTATAGCAATCAGCCCCAGCATTTT

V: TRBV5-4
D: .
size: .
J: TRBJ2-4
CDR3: CASSPDSLLAKNIQYF
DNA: TGTGCCAGCAGCCCAGACAGCCTTCTAGCCAAAAACATTCAGTACTTC

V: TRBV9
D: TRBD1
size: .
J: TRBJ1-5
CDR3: CASSSGTVRGQPQHF
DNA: TGTGCCAGCAGCTCCGGGACAGTACGAGGTCAGCCCCAGCATTTT

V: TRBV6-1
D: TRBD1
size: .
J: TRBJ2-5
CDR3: CASSGYRGQPDSETQYF
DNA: TGTGCCAGCAGTGGCTACCGGGGACAGCCTGACTCAGAGACCCAGTACTTC

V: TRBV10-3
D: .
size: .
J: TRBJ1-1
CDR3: CAIRGAGEAFF
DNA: TGTGCCATCAGGGGGGCCGGGGAAGCTTTCTTT

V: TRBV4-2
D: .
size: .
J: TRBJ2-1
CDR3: CASSQGLGNYEQFF
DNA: TGTGCCAGCAGCCAAGGACTAGGTAACTATGAGCAGTTCTTC

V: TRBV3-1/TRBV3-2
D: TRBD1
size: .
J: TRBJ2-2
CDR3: CASSHTDRVGELFF
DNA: TGTGCCAGCAGCCATACCGACAGGGTCGGGGAGCTGTTTTTT

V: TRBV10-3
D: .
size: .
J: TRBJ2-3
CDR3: CAIESTSTDTQYF
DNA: TGTGCCATCGAATCGACTAGCACAGATACGCAGTATTTT

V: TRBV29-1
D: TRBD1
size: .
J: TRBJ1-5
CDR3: CSAGQGLNQPQHF
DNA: TGCAGCGCAGGACAGGGGCTCAATCAGCCCCAGCATTTT

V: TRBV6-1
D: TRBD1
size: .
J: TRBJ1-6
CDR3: CASSETPTGTSYNSPLHF
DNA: TGTGCCAGCAGTGAAACCCCGACAGGGACCTCCTATAATTCACCCCTCCACTTT

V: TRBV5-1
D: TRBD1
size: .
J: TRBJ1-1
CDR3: CASSPSTGFTEAFF
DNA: TGCGCCAGCAGCCCCTCGACAGGGTTCACTGAAGCTTTCTTT

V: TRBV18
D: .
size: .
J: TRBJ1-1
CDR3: CASSPSGRGAGNTEAFF
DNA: TGTGCCAGCTCACCATCAGGCCGCGGGGCCGGGAACACTGAAGCTTTCTTT

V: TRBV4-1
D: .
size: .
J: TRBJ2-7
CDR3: CASSQGDTYEQYF
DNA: TGCGCCAGCAGCCAGGGGGACACCTACGAGCAGTACTTC

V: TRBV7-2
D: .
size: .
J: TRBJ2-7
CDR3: CASSLENSRFYEQYF
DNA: TGTGCCAGCAGCTTAGAGAATAGTAGATTCTACGAGCAGTACTTC

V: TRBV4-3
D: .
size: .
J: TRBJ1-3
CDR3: CASSQEFQRGWIGNTIYF
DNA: TGCGCCAGCAGCCAAGAGTTCCAGCGCGGTTGGATTGGAAACACCATATATTTT

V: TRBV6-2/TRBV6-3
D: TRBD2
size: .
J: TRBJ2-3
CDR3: CASSYHSGRTADTQYF
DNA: TGTGCCAGCAGTTACCACAGCGGGAGAACGGCAGATACGCAGTATTTT

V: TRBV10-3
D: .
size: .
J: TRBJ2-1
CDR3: CAISESRESYNEQFF
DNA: TGTGCCATCAGTGAGTCACGGGAGTCCTACAATGAGCAGTTCTTC